The 16 T cell receptor beta chains below were found in one sample sequenced in a study of shared clonotypes between healthy human individuals. Sequenced by immunoSEQ multiplex PCR; TCRdb stores in-frame clones only, minus some. This sample carries roughly 2.1 million clones, 85% to 95% of them seen once, and the ten largest clones take 1.5% to 2%. Terminally differentiated effector memory CD45RA+ cells were excluded by CCR7 positive selection of CD45RO-negative cells. The material sequenced was naive CD8+ T cells from PBMCs. The receptors here all came from a man aged 18 to 30 in good health. Some clones in this sample may be carry-over from other donors' samples.

J is TRBJ2-1 and V is TRBV4-3; 10 bases match TRBD2. Germline-derived CDR1 and CDR2 are LGHNA and YSLEER. The V and J ends lost 0 bases and 3 bases, in that order; junction bases with no gene match: 8. The CDR3 length is 18 residues. Here the CDR3 DNA reads TGCGCCAGCAGCCAAGATTTATTGGGACTAGCGAGCTACAATGAGCAGTTCTTC. It translates to CASSQDLLGLASYNEQFF.

The chain recombines TRBV5-1 with TRBJ2-5; D not certain. V was trimmed by 0 bases and J by 5 bases, leaving 14 bases between them. This CDR3 comprises 15 residues. Germline V gives CDR1 SGHRS, CDR2 YFSETQ. The CDR3 reads CASSLADPRAETQYF. In nucleotides, the CDR3 is TGCGCCAGCAGCTTGGCCGACCCCCGCGCGGAGACCCAGTACTTC.

The chain joins TRBV27 to TRBJ2-7; 8 bases fit TRBD2. Germline assignment: CDR1 MNHEY and CDR2 SMNVEV (reference sequence). J gave up 6 bases and V 6 bases, and 19 bases lay outside the gene matches. The CDR3 covers 17 residues. The CDR3 loop reads CASSSPPGLAHSGEQYF. The CDR3 DNA follows: TGTGCCAGCAGCTCCCCCCCTGGACTAGCCCACTCGGGCGAGCAGTACTTC.

The chain links TRBV9 to TRBJ2-1; D may be TRBD1 or TRBD2 (5 bases each). The length of the CDR3 is 18 residues. Germline values: CDR1 SGDLS, CDR2 YYNGEE. The V and J ends lost 3 bases and 0 bases respectively, with 19 bases between them. Here the CDR3 DNA reads TGTGCCAGCAGCGGGGGACGGTCAAGTCCTAGCTCCTACAATGAGCAGTTCTTC. Its protein product is CASSGGRSSPSSYNEQFF.

This clone was picked up a small number of times. This sequence joins TRBV7-9 and TRBJ1-1, with D possibly being TRBD1 (6 bases). The V and J ends lost 4 bases and 14 bases respectively, with 20 bases between them. Germline CDR1 is SEHNR and CDR2 is FQNEAQ (reference sequence). This CDR3 is 13 amino acids long. CDR3 sequence (DNA): TGTGCCAGCAGCTCACAGGGCCACCTAACACTGTTCTTT. This sequence encodes CASSSQGHLTLFF.

This chain links TRBV15 with TRBJ1-4, with D unclear. Trimming shortened V by 5 bases and J by 8 bases, and 9 bases separated the two germline ends. The CDR3 runs 12 residues. Germline V lookup: CDR1 LNHNV, CDR2 YYDKDF (reference sequence). The CDR3 sequence is CATSEIGEKLFF. CDR3 sequence (DNA): TGTGCCACCAGCGAGATTGGGGAAAAACTGTTTTTT.

This chain uses TRBV28 with TRBJ1-4; D unclear. CDR3 length equals 15 residues. Germline V gene data show CDR1 as MDHEN and CDR2 as SYDVKM. Deletions cut 2 bases from V and 8 bases from J, with 15 bases between. DNA of the CDR3: TGTGCCAGCAGTTTAAGCCCGAAAGTAGGGGAAAAACTGTTTTTT. Translation gives CASSLSPKVGEKLFF. Filled out from reference TRBV28 and TRBJ1-4, the complete variable domain reads DVKVTQSSRYLVKRTGEKVFLECVQDMDHENMFWYRQDPGLGLRLIYFSYDVKMKEKGDIPEGYSVSREKKERFSLILESASTNQTSMYLCASSLSPKVGEKLFFGSGTQLSVL.

This clone has more than one count but fewer than ten. The V gene is TRBV19, the J gene TRBJ1-1; D unresolved. Trimming removed 0 bases at V and 1 base at J, with 9 bases between. The CDR3 length is 15 residues. CDR1 is LNHDA and CDR2 is SQIVND in the germline V gene (reference sequence). The CDR3 nucleotides are TGTGCCAGTAGTATAGATGCCCTAACGAACACTGAAGCTTTCTTT. It specifies CASSIDALTNTEAFF.

As regards this clone: Other DNA sequences of this sample code for an identical CDR3. The V gene is TRBV19, the J gene TRBJ2-3; D remains ambiguous. Germline CDR1 LNHDA, CDR2 SQIVND (reference sequence). V lost 5 bases and J lost 0, with 9 bases in between. CDR3 length: 14 residues. CDR3 sequence reads: CASSGGVSTDTQYF. The CDR3 DNA sequence: TGTGCCAGTAGTGGTGGGGTTAGCACAGATACGCAGTATTTT. Full variable domain (outside the CDR3, taken from reference TRBV19 and TRBJ2-3): DGGITQSPKYLFRKEGQNVTLSCEQNLNHDAMYWYRQDPGQGLRLIYYSQIVNDFQKGDIAEGYSVSREKKESFPLTVTSAQKNPTAFYLCASSGGVSTDTQYFGPGTRLTVL.

The chain employs TRBV14 and TRBJ1-1; TRBD1 is a possible D gene (5 bases). This CDR3 region has 14 residues. Germline V gene lookup returns CDR1 SGHDN and CDR2 FVKESK. The ends were cut back, 1 base at V and 11 bases at J, with 17 bases in the middle. In DNA form, the CDR3 reads TGTGCCAGCAGCCAAGTGAGGGCAGGAGGGACGGCTTTCTTT. This translates into CASSQVRAGGTAFF. Filled out from reference TRBV14 and TRBJ1-1, the complete variable domain reads EAGVTQFPSHSVIEKGQTVTLRCDPISGHDNLYWYRRVMGKEIKFLLHFVKESKQDESGMPNNRFLAERTGGTYSTLKVQPAELEDSGVYFCASSQVRAGGTAFFGQGTRLTVV.

Points on this clone: The junction departs from germline at one end; a sequencing error may be responsible. The rearrangement joins TRBV28 to TRBJ1-5; 7 bases agree with TRBD1. Per germline, CDR1 MDHEN and CDR2 SYDVKM. The length of the CDR3 is 14 residues. CDR3 residues: CASNNGQANQPQHF. The CDR3 nucleotides read TGTGCCAGCAACAACGGACAGGCTAATCAACCCCAGCATTTT. The variable domain in full, with the rest retrieved from reference TRBV28 and TRBJ1-5, is DVKVTQSSRYLVKRTGEKVFLECVQDMDHENMFWYRQDPGLGLRLIYFSYDVKMKEKGDIPEGYSVSREKKERFSLILESASTNQTSMYLCASNNGQANQPQHFGDGTRLSIL.

As regards this clone: This specimen includes other DNA sequences encoding the same CDR3. The gene calls are TRBV7-2 and TRBJ2-1; D unclear. The length of the CDR3 is 14 residues. The germline V and J ends were trimmed by 2 bases and 2 bases, with 7 bases remaining between them. The germline gives CDR1 SGHTA, CDR2 FQGNSA. For the CDR3, the DNA is TGTGCCAGCAGCTTACCAGGACCCTACAATGAGCAGTTCTTC. Translated, it gives CASSLPGPYNEQFF.

The table lists this clone with a count of one. The chain has TRBV9 and TRBJ2-2; TRBD2 is a possible D gene (6 bases). The V gene lost 3 bases and the J gene lost 5 bases, with 14 bases spanning the gap. The germline V gene has CDR1 SGDLS and CDR2 YYNGEE. CDR3 size: 15 residues. The DNA for the CDR3 is TGTGCCAGCAGCGCCCCCGGAGGGTTTACCGGGGAGCTGTTTTTT. This sequence encodes CASSAPGGFTGELFF.

The genes are TRBV5-1 and TRBJ2-3; the D gene is possibly TRBD2 (6 bases). The germline gives CDR1 SGHRS, CDR2 YFSETQ. Trimming shortened V by 4 bases and J by 2 bases, and 17 bases separated the two germline ends. This CDR3 has 16 residues. CDR3 loop: CASSRDWRDPTDTQYF. DNA for the CDR3: TGCGCCAGCAGCCGAGATTGGCGGGACCCCACAGATACGCAGTATTTT.

Details on this clone: One end of the junction varies from germline; a read error may be responsible. The rearrangement uses TRBV4-1 and TRBJ2-7, with 9 bases that match TRBD1. This CDR3 has 13 amino acids. CDR1 and CDR2 from the germline V gene are MGHRA and YSYEKL. In nucleotides, the CDR3 is TGCGCCAGCAGCCAAGAAGGGGGGACAGGGCCCTTCTTC. This sequence encodes CASSQEGGTGPFF.

The rearrangement joins TRBV9 to TRBJ2-6; 8 bases line up with TRBD1. Germline CDR1 SGDLS, CDR2 YYNGEE. With 3 bases clipped from V and 2 bases from J, the junction kept 4 bases outside the gene matches. There are 16 residues in the CDR3. CDR3 sequence: CASSEDRVTGANVLTF. The CDR3 region has the DNA TGTGCCAGCAGCGAGGACAGGGTTACTGGGGCCAACGTCCTGACTTTC. The entire variable domain, with the rest obtained from reference TRBV9 and TRBJ2-6, is as follows: DSGVTQTPKHLITATGQRVTLRCSPRSGDLSVYWYQQSLDQGLQFLIQYYNGEERAKGNILERFSAQQFPDLHSELNLSSLELGDSALYFCASSEDRVTGANVLTFGAGSRLTVL.